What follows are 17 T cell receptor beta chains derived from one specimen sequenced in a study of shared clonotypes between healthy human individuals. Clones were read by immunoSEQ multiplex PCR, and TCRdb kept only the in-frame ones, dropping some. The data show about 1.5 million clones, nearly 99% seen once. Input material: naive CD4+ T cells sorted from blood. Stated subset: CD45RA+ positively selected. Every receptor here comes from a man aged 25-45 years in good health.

In DNA form, the CDR3 reads TGTGCCAGCTCACCGGACGTCTCCTACGAGCAGTACTTC. As protein: CASSPDVSYEQYF. The chain employs TRBV18 and TRBJ2-7, with D hard to call. Trimming left V 3 bases short and J 0 bases short, with 6 bases between. The CDR3 covers 13 residues. CDR1 and CDR2 from the germline V gene are KGHSH and LQKENI.

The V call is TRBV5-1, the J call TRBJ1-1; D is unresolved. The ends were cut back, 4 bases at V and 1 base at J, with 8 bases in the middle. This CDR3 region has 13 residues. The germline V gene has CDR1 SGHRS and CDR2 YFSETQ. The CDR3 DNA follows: TGCGCCAGCAGCGCGGACCCGAACACTGAAGCTTTCTTT. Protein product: CASSADPNTEAFF.

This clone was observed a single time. The CDR3 is CASTPGASGNTIYF. Here the CDR3 DNA reads TGTGCCAGCACCCCAGGGGCCTCTGGAAACACCATATATTTT. V is TRBV5-6 and J is TRBJ1-3, with TRBD1 as a possible D gene (6 bases). This CDR3 comprises 14 residues. CDR1 and CDR2 from the germline V gene are SGHDT and YYEEEE. Deletions cut 6 bases from V and 0 bases from J, with 10 bases between.

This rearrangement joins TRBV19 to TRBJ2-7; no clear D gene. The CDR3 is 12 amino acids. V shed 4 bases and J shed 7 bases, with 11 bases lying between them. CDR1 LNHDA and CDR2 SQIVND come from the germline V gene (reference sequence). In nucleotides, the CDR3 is TGTGCCAGTAGTAACGGATGGGGAGAGCAGTACTTC. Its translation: CASSNGWGEQYF. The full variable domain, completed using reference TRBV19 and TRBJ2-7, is DGGITQSPKYLFRKEGQNVTLSCEQNLNHDAMYWYRQDPGQGLRLIYYSQIVNDFQKGDIAEGYSVSREKKESFPLTVTSAQKNPTAFYLCASSNGWGEQYFGPGTRLTVT.

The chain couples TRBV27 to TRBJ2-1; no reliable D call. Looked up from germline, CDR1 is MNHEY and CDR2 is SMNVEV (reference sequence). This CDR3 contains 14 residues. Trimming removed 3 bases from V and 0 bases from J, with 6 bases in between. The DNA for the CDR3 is TGTGCCAGCAGTTTCGGAAACTCCTACAATGAGCAGTTCTTC. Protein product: CASSFGNSYNEQFF.

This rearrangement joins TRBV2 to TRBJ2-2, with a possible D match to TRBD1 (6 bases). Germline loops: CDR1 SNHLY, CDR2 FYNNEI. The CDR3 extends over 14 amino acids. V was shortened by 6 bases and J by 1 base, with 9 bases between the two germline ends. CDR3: CASRPDRNTGELFF. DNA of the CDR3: TGTGCCAGCAGACCGGACAGGAACACCGGGGAGCTGTTTTTT.

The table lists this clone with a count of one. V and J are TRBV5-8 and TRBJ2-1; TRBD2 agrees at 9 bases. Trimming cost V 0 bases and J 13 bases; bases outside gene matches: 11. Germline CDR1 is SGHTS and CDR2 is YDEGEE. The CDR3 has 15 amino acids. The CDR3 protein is CASSLGWASGTNQFF. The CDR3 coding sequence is TGTGCCAGCAGCTTGGGGTGGGCTAGCGGGACGAACCAGTTCTTC.

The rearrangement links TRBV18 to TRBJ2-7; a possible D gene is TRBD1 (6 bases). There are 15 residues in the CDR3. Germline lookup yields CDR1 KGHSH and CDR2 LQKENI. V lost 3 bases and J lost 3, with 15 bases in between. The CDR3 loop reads CASSPQGHDGYEQYF. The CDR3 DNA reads TGTGCCAGCTCACCTCAGGGGCACGATGGCTACGAGCAGTACTTC.

The CDR3 loop is CASSPKIRTSGNTDTQYF. In DNA, the CDR3 is TGTGCCAGCTCACCAAAGATTCGGACTAGCGGGAACACAGATACGCAGTATTTT. The V call is TRBV18, the J call TRBJ2-3; 12 bases agree with TRBD2. This CDR3 contains 18 residues. CDR1 KGHSH and CDR2 LQKENI come from the germline V gene. The V and J ends lost 2 bases and 2 bases, in that order; junction bases with no gene match: 8. The variable domain in full, completed from reference TRBV18 and TRBJ2-3, reads NAGVMQNPRHLVRRRGQEARLRCSPMKGHSHVYWYRQLPEEGLKFMVYLQKENIIDESGMPKERFSAEFPKEGPSILRIQQVVRGDSAAYFCASSPKIRTSGNTDTQYFGPGTRLTVL.

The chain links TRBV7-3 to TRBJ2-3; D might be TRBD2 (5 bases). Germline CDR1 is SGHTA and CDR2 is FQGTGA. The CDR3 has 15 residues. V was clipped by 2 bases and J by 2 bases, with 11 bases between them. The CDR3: CASSLRGPYTDTQYF. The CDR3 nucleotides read TGTGCCAGCAGCTTACGAGGGCCTTACACAGATACGCAGTATTTT.

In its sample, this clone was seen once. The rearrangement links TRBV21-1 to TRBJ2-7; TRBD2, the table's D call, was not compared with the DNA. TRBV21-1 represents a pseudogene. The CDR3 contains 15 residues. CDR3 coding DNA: TGTGCCAGCAGCAAGGGGGGGCAGGGGCACTACGAGCAGTACTTC. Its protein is CASSKGGQGHYEQYF.

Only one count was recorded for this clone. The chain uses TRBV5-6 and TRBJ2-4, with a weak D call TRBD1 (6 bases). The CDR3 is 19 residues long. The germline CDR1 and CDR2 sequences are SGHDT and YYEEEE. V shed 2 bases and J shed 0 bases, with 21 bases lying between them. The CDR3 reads CASSLLQGPPLLAKNIQYF. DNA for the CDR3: TGTGCCAGCAGCTTACTACAGGGCCCTCCTCTACTAGCCAAAAACATTCAGTACTTC.

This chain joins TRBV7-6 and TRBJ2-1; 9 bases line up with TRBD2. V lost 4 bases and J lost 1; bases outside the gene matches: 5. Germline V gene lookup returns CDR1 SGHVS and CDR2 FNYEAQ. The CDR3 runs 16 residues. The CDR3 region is CASSSDLAGSYNEQFF. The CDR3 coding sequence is TGTGCCAGCAGCTCCGACCTAGCGGGATCCTACAATGAGCAGTTCTTC.

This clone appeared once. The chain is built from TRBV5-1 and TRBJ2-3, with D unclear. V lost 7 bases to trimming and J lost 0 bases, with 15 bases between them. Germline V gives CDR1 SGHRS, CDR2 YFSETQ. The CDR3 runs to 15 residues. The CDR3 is CASGSWGYSTDTQYF. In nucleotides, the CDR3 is TGCGCCAGCGGCTCTTGGGGTTATAGCACAGATACGCAGTATTTT.

Written as DNA, the CDR3 is TGTGCCAACGACAGACCCACCGGGGAGCTGTTTTTT. It encodes CANDRPTGELFF. The chain has TRBV2 and TRBJ2-2, with a tentative D call TRBD1 (5 bases). V dropped 10 bases and J dropped 4 bases, with 10 bases sitting between them. CDR3 length: 12 amino acids. Germline values: CDR1 SNHLY, CDR2 FYNNEI.

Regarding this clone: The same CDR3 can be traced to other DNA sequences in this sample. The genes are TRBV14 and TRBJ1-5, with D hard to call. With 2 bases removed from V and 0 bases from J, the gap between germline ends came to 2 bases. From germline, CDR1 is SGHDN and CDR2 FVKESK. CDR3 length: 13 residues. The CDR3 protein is CASSQRSNQPQHF. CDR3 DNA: TGTGCCAGCAGCCAACGTAGCAATCAGCCCCAGCATTTT.

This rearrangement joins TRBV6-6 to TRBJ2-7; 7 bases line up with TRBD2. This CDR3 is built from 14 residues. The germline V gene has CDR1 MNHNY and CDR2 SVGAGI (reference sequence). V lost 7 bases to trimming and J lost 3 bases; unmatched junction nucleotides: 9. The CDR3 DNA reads TGTGCCAGCAAGCGGGATCGAGGAAACTACGAGCAGTACTTC. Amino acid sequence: CASKRDRGNYEQYF.